Below are 24 T cell receptor beta chains sequenced from a single sample in a study of blood T cell repertoires in COVID-19 (dated by TCRdb to the early 2020s). The library was built by means of the immunoSEQ multiplex PCR assay. TCRdb stores this immuneACCESS table with in-frame sequences only. Part of the clones is absent; in the studies checked, under half of the shortfall reflects unresolved V genes, and no reason is known for the rest. Present in this sample are just over 80,000 clones, about 76% of which were seen just once. 44% of the sample is in the top ten clones. The sequenced sample consisted of peripheral blood. The receptors were sampled from a man older than 75 with acute or convalescent COVID-19.

The CDR3 nucleotides are TGTGCCAGCAGCTTAGGACAGGCGTATCAGCCCCAGCATTTT. Protein product: CASSLGQAYQPQHF. The chain combines TRBV5-8 with TRBJ1-5; 7 nucleotides line up with TRBD1. The V gene's germline CDR1 is SGHTS and CDR2 YDEGEE. This CDR3 spans 14 amino acids. The ends lost 2 bases at V and 5 bases at J; junction bases unmatched: 4.

The chain is built from TRBV6-1 and TRBJ2-1; 10 positions match TRBD2. V trimming: 2 bases; J trimming: 4 bases; junction bases outside the gene matches: 2. The CDR3 sequence is 15 residues long. Germline V gene lookup returns CDR1 MNHNS and CDR2 SASEGT. CDR3 nucleotide sequence: TGTGCCAGCAGTGAACGGACTAGCGGTTACAATGAGCAGTTCTTC. Protein product: CASSERTSGYNEQFF.

The chain recombines TRBV28 with TRBJ1-1, with a possible D match to TRBD1 (5 bases). There are 15 residues in the CDR3. Germline CDR1 MDHEN, CDR2 SYDVKM. V lost 4 bases to trimming and J lost 1 base, with 13 bases between them. The CDR3 protein is CASSWRGHTNTEAFF. The CDR3 DNA sequence: TGTGCCAGCAGTTGGAGAGGACATACGAACACTGAAGCTTTCTTT.

The gene calls are TRBV7-2 and TRBJ1-1; TRBD1 agrees at 9 bases. V lost 3 bases and J lost 6; bases outside the gene matches: 5. This CDR3 is 14 amino acids long. Germline V gene data show CDR1 as SGHTA and CDR2 as FQGNSA. CDR3 sequence: CASSFDRGLAEAFF. CDR3 DNA: TGTGCCAGCAGCTTTGACAGGGGGTTGGCTGAAGCTTTCTTT.

The rearrangement links TRBV11-2 to TRBJ2-1; D remains unclear. Germline CDR1 reads SGHAT; CDR2 reads FQNNGV. Trimming pared 5 bases from V and 0 bases from J, leaving 11 bases between. CDR3 size: 15 residues. The CDR3 sequence: CASSIRQSSYNEQFF. CDR3 bases: TGTGCCAGCAGCATTAGACAAAGCTCCTACAATGAGCAGTTCTTC.

This clone occurred a few times. CDR3 sequence: CASNSGQTNSPLHF. The CDR3 coding sequence is TGCGCCAGCAATTCGGGACAGACTAATTCACCCCTCCACTTT. The chain recombines TRBV5-1 with TRBJ1-6, with 7 bases matching TRBD1. The germline CDR1 and CDR2 sequences are SGHRS and YFSETQ. The length of the CDR3 is 14 residues. V shed 6 bases, J shed 6 bases, and the junction held 6 bases outside the gene matches.

This clone was seen once. J is TRBJ1-1 and V is TRBV12-3 or TRBV12-4, with D uncertain. Trimming took off 9 bases at V and 2 bases at J, with 7 bases between the two ends. There are 11 residues in the CDR3. DNA of the CDR3: TGTGCCAGTCAGGTAAACACTGAAGCTTTCTTT. Protein: CASQVNTEAFF.

This chain links TRBV7-3 with TRBJ1-2; 9 positions match TRBD1. V lost 5 bases, J lost 6 bases, and 7 bases stayed unmatched. Germline assignment: CDR1 SGHTA and CDR2 FQGTGA. This CDR3 contains 14 residues. In DNA form, the CDR3 reads TGTGCCAGCAGCGGCCGGGACAGGGCCGATGGCTACACCTTC. As protein: CASSGRDRADGYTF. Supplemented by reference TRBV7-3 and TRBJ1-2, the full variable domain reads GAGVSQTPSNKVTEKGKYVELRCDPISGHTALYWYRQSLGQGPEFLIYFQGTGAADDSGLPNDRFFAVRPEGSVSTLKIQRTERGDSAVYLCASSGRDRADGYTFGSGTRLTVV.

The chain links TRBV5-1 to TRBJ2-3; D might be TRBD2 (5 bases). With 2 bases removed from V and 0 bases from J, the gap between germline ends came to 13 bases. Germline CDR1 SGHRS, CDR2 YFSETQ. This CDR3 has 16 amino acids. CDR3 in DNA: TGCGCCAGCAGCTTCTCGGGTAGGACTAGCACAGATACGCAGTATTTT. This sequence encodes CASSFSGRTSTDTQYF.

The chain joins TRBV6-5 to TRBJ1-5; D might be TRBD1 (6 bases). The germline V gene encodes CDR1 MNHEY and CDR2 SVGAGI. The CDR3 covers 14 residues. Trimming left V 6 bases short and J 4 bases short, with 13 bases between. The CDR3 protein is CASRAPGHNQPQHF. CDR3 nucleotide sequence: TGTGCCAGCAGGGCCCCGGGACATAATCAGCCCCAGCATTTT.

The J gene is TRBJ1-2, the V gene TRBV29-1; 8 nucleotides line up with TRBD1. Germline CDR1 SQVTM, CDR2 ANQGSEA. The CDR3 runs to 13 residues. The ends lost 2 bases at V and 4 bases at J; junction bases unmatched: 3. In DNA, the CDR3 is TGCAGCGTTGAAAGGGACAGGAGCTATGGCTACACCTTC. Translation gives CSVERDRSYGYTF.

V and J are TRBV19 and TRBJ2-1; 9 bases line up with TRBD2. Trimming removed 7 bases from V and 8 bases from J; junction bases left unmatched: 12. The germline V gene encodes CDR1 LNHDA and CDR2 SQIVND (reference sequence). CDR3 length: 15 amino acids. CDR3 bases: TGTGCCAGTACCTTTGGGGCGGGAGGGCCCGATGAGCAGTTCTTC. Protein product: CASTFGAGGPDEQFF.

J is TRBJ1-3 and V is TRBV6-6; D call uncertain. V dropped 7 bases and J dropped 1 base, with 17 bases sitting between them. Germline V gives CDR1 MNHNY, CDR2 SVGAGI (reference sequence). CDR3 length: 16 residues. The CDR3 spells CASIENRAPSGNTIYF. CDR3 in DNA: TGTGCCAGCATCGAGAACAGAGCCCCTTCTGGAAACACCATATATTTT.

V gene TRBV7-6 combines with J gene TRBJ2-6; maybe TRBD2 (5 bases). Germline V gene data show CDR1 as SGHVS and CDR2 as FNYEAQ. The CDR3 is 20 residues long. The V gene lost 1 base and the J gene lost 0 bases, with 19 bases spanning the gap. The CDR3 nucleotides are TGTGCCAGCAGCTTAGAGGCCCGGGGAAGGTTATCCTCTGGGGCCAACGTCCTGACTTTC. It specifies CASSLEARGRLSSGANVLTF.

The chain combines TRBV18 with TRBJ1-1; a weak D match, TRBD1 (5 bases). Germline V gene sequence: CDR1 KGHSH, CDR2 LQKENI. V shed 3 bases and J shed 3 bases, with 11 bases lying between them. The CDR3 consists of 14 residues. The DNA for the CDR3 is TGTGCCAGCTCACCGGGGCAGGGCCACACTGAAGCTTTCTTT. It is translated as CASSPGQGHTEAFF.

V usage is TRBV5-6 and J usage is TRBJ1-3, with D maybe TRBD1 (5 bases). V was pared by 2 bases and J by 4 bases, with 22 bases between. Germline V gene lookup returns CDR1 SGHDT and CDR2 YYEEEE. The CDR3 spans 18 residues. Here the CDR3 DNA reads TGTGCCAGCAGCTTCACCGAGGGGAGAGGGAGGAAGGGAAACACCATATATTTT. Residues: CASSFTEGRGRKGNTIYF. Drawing the rest from reference TRBV5-6 and TRBJ1-3, the complete variable domain is DAGVTQSPTHLIKTRGQQVTLRCSPKSGHDTVSWYQQALGQGPQFIFQYYEEEERQRGNFPDRFSGHQFPNYSSELNVNALLLGDSALYLCASSFTEGRGRKGNTIYFGEGSWLTVV.

In this sample, this clone turned up once. The chain recombines TRBV19 with TRBJ2-4, with 7 bases aligning to TRBD1. In germline, CDR1 is LNHDA, CDR2 SQIVND (reference sequence). The CDR3 has 14 residues. V lost 5 bases to trimming and J lost 6 bases; unmatched junction nucleotides: 7. The CDR3 nucleotides are TGTGCCAGTAGTTCCGGGACAGCGGCAAACATTCAGTACTTC. This codes for CASSSGTAANIQYF. Full variable domain (remainder filled in from reference TRBV19 and TRBJ2-4): DGGITQSPKYLFRKEGQNVTLSCEQNLNHDAMYWYRQDPGQGLRLIYYSQIVNDFQKGDIAEGYSVSREKKESFPLTVTSAQKNPTAFYLCASSSGTAANIQYFGAGTRLSVL.

In nucleotides, the CDR3 is TGTGCCAGCAGCCCTGGCCTCGGGGGTACGCAGTATTTT. Translating it yields CASSPGLGGTQYF. V is TRBV28 and J is TRBJ2-3; perhaps TRBD2 as D (6 bases). Germline CDR1 and CDR2: MDHEN and SYDVKM. This CDR3 is built from 13 residues. V was pared by 6 bases and J by 8 bases, with 15 bases between.

The V call is TRBV5-1, the J call TRBJ2-3; D call uncertain. Germline assignment: CDR1 SGHRS and CDR2 YFSETQ. Between the trimmed V and J ends, which lost 0 bases and 2 bases, there was a span of 13 bases. The CDR3 covers 16 residues. This chain's CDR3 is CASSLGLSTNTDTQYF. Here the CDR3 DNA reads TGCGCCAGCAGCTTGGGGCTATCGACAAACACAGATACGCAGTATTTT. The whole variable domain, filled in from reference TRBV5-1 and TRBJ2-3, reads KAGVTQTPRYLIKTRGQQVTLSCSPISGHRSVSWYQQTPGQGLQFLFEYFSETQRNKGNFPGRFSGRQFSNSRSEMNVSTLELGDSALYLCASSLGLSTNTDTQYFGPGTRLTVL.

In its sample, this clone was seen once. The chain joins TRBV18 to TRBJ1-1; TRBD1 matches 8 bases. This CDR3 is built from 15 residues. Germline CDR1 KGHSH, CDR2 LQKENI. The ends lost 1 base at V and 6 bases at J; junction bases unmatched: 7. The CDR3 region is CASSPQIQGEAEAFF. CDR3 sequence (DNA): TGTGCCAGCTCACCACAAATACAGGGGGAAGCTGAAGCTTTCTTT. The full variable domain, its missing parts supplied by reference TRBV18 and TRBJ1-1, is NAGVMQNPRHLVRRRGQEARLRCSPMKGHSHVYWYRQLPEEGLKFMVYLQKENIIDESGMPKERFSAEFPKEGPSILRIQQVVRGDSAAYFCASSPQIQGEAEAFFGQGTRLTVV.

The chain has TRBV28 and TRBJ2-3, with TRBD2 identical over 7 bases. The CDR3 length is 17 residues. J gave up 2 bases and V 5 bases, and 13 bases lay outside the gene matches. Germline CDR1 and CDR2: MDHEN and SYDVKM. In DNA form, the CDR3 reads TGTGCCAGCAGTACCCCTTACGGGACTACCACCACAGATACGCAGTATTTT. Translation gives CASSTPYGTTTTDTQYF. Using reference TRBV28 and TRBJ2-3 for the parts outside the CDR3, the full variable domain is DVKVTQSSRYLVKRTGEKVFLECVQDMDHENMFWYRQDPGLGLRLIYFSYDVKMKEKGDIPEGYSVSREKKERFSLILESASTNQTSMYLCASSTPYGTTTTDTQYFGPGTRLTVL.

The rearrangement links TRBV18 to TRBJ2-5; no firm D call. The CDR3 contains 13 residues. CDR1 and CDR2 (germline): KGHSH, LQKENI. V was trimmed by 4 bases and J by 3 bases, leaving 9 bases between them. The CDR3 region has the DNA TGTGCCAGCTCACAGATACGGGAAGAGACCCAGTACTTC. Translated: CASSQIREETQYF.

The chain is built from TRBV6-6 and TRBJ1-2, with 9 bases identical to TRBD1. From germline, CDR1 is MNHNY and CDR2 SVGAGI (reference sequence). The CDR3 covers 16 residues. The trim removed 0 bases at V and 0 bases at J, leaving 2 bases unmatched. This CDR3 is CASSYSRQGANYGYTF. CDR3 in DNA: TGTGCCAGCAGTTACTCGAGACAGGGGGCTAACTATGGCTACACCTTC.

This chain connects TRBV5-1 to TRBJ1-6; 9 bases line up with TRBD1. Germline V gene lookup returns CDR1 SGHRS and CDR2 YFSETQ. With 5 bases clipped from V and 7 bases from J, the junction kept 7 bases outside the gene matches. This CDR3 has 15 amino acids. The CDR3 nucleotides read TGCGCCAGCAGACAGGGGGCCATCGTCAATTCACCCCTCCACTTT. Amino acid sequence: CASRQGAIVNSPLHF.